This T cell receptor (beta chain) was profiled in a study of radiotherapy plus CTLA-4 blockade in lung cancer. Across the whole study: Objective response rate was about 20%; disease control rate, approximately 33%. General study results and limits: Following radiotherapy plus ipilimumab, tumor-derived TCR clones expanded in the blood. Among reported predictors of response, early blood T cell clone dynamics with interferon-beta performed best.

Focal radiation was given together with CTLA-4 blockade (ipilimumab) to patients with chemo-refractory metastatic non-small-cell lung cancer. The table came from immunoSEQ multiplex PCR; TCRdb's copy has only in-frame clones and leaves some out. The profile shows over 85,000 clones, under 85% of them singletons. Notes on this clone: The target antigen is unknown.

The CDR3 runs to 15 residues. The J gene is TRBJ1-1, the V gene TRBV12-2; TRBD1, the table's D call, was not compared with the DNA. TRBV12-2 is marked as a pseudogene. The receptor was derived from a human donor with non-small cell lung cancer who had a partial response to radiotherapy plus ipilimumab. Some clones in this sample may be carry-over from other donors' samples. This sample comprised peripheral blood, obtained from a patient treated with radiotherapy plus ipilimumab. The CDR3 DNA reads TGTGCAAGTCGTCCGACCGGGACAACGAACACTGAAGCTTTCTTT. It is translated as CASRPTGTTNTEAFF.